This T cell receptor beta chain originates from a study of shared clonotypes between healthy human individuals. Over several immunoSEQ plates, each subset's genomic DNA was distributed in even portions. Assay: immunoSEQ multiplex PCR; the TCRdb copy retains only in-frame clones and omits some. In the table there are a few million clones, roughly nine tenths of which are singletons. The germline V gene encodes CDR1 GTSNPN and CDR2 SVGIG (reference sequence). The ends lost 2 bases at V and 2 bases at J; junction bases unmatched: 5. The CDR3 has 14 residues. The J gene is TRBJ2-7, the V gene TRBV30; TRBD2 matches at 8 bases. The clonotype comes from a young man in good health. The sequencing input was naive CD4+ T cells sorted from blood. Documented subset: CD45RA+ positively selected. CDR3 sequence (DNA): TGTGCCTGGAGTACCGGGACTAGAGCCTACGAGCAGTACTTC. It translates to CAWSTGTRAYEQYF.